Listed below are T cell receptor beta chains from one sample, sequenced in a study of cytomegalovirus exposure and HLA in healthy donors. TCRdb keeps only in-frame clones here, not all; method: immunoSEQ multiplex PCR. The sample has about 110,000 clones; 70% are singletons. The source material was PBMCs. Receptor source: a man aged 30 to 39 in good health and CMV-seropositive. Each CDR3 is given with its conserved first and last residue.

V,J,CDR3
TRBV5-1,TRBJ1-2,CASSLGQVVEGYTF
TRBV4-3,TRBJ2-3,CASGRAGLTDTQYF
TRBV5-4,TRBJ2-3,CASTWTGGADTQYF
TRBV5-5,TRBJ1-5,CASSPHPAQPNQPQHF
TRBV10-1,TRBJ2-2,CASGEWGSGELFF
TRBV27,TRBJ2-1,CASGRREFDNEQFF
TRBV6-5,TRBJ2-7,CASRPQGDSYEQYF
TRBV5-6,TRBJ2-7,CASSQTGEQYF
TRBV5-1,TRBJ2-1,CASNDLVDRSEQFF
TRBV7-3,TRBJ2-3,CASSFSGGARDTQYF
TRBV28,TRBJ1-2,CASSWNDRAVGYTF
TRBV11-1,TRBJ1-2,CASSATGGGYGYTF
TRBV4-2,TRBJ2-7,CASSRAGSDEQYF
TRBV9,TRBJ1-4,CASSPPSQGFNEKLFF
TRBV7-9,TRBJ2-1,CASSLTSGRGYNEQFF
TRBV6-1,TRBJ1-3,CASSRGQTLGNTIYF
TRBV5-4,TRBJ2-1,CASSLGDRGNEQFF
TRBV7-6,TRBJ1-1,CASSSTGPTFEAFF
TRBV12-5,TRBJ1-1,CASGSHPGTGNTEAFF
TRBV5-1,TRBJ1-2,CASSSEGPTANYGYTF
TRBV6-1,TRBJ2-7,CASSQGQVYEQYF
TRBV6-6,TRBJ2-7,CASSWGQGQSEQYF
TRBV7-6,TRBJ1-1,CASSPGGENTEAFF
TRBV5-1,TRBJ1-1,CASSFEQGGNTEAFF
TRBV5-1,TRBJ2-1,CASSSSGTGNEQFF
TRBV21-1,TRBJ1-5,CAQQLGLDRGGQPQHF
TRBV7-2,TRBJ1-4,CASSLDAGSREKLFF
TRBV4-3,TRBJ2-2,CASSQDNELEFTGELFF
TRBV9,TRBJ1-1,CASTRGRNTEAFF
TRBV2,TRBJ2-1,CASSDIPGLALYNEQFF
TRBV5-1,TRBJ2-1,CASSSSGGRYNEQFF
TRBV7-2,TRBJ2-5,CASSLDAGSQETQYF
TRBV11-3,TRBJ2-2,CASSPGQGAWTGELFF
TRBV30,TRBJ1-4,CAWMGAGREGEKLFF
TRBV6-1,TRBJ1-1,CASSERQGPTEAFF
TRBV29-1,TRBJ1-1,CSVSLLNTEAFF
TRBV29-1,TRBJ2-2,CSVVRQYTGELFF
TRBV27,TRBJ2-7,CASSPLTGYSYEQYF
TRBV11-2,TRBJ1-1,CASSLDWGSGTEAFF
TRBV18,TRBJ2-7,CASSPLAGQGAQYEQYF